This T cell receptor (beta chain) was sequenced for a study of CXCR4 blockade with PD-1 therapy in pancreatic cancer. Overall study results and limits: Tumor clonality averaged around 0.14 versus 0.05 in healthy blood, not predicting survival.

The assay was immunoSEQ multiplex PCR, and TCRdb's table has in-frame clones only and misses some. The sample shows about 17,000 clones, 72% of them seen only once. The archived tumor blocks came from patients without neoadjuvant therapy before resection. V was pared by 5 bases and J by 14 bases, with 10 bases of the junction left unmatched. Germline V gives CDR1 MNHGY, CDR2 SAAAGT. The CDR3 runs to 15 residues. Worth noting for this clone: Its antigen is unidentified.

The TCR sequence derives from a human donor with pancreatic ductal adenocarcinoma. The chain combines TRBV6-8 with TRBJ2-1; 15 positions match TRBD2. Specimen: tumor tissue. The CDR3 DNA reads as TGTGCCAGCAGTACTGGGACTAGCGGGAGGAGAAGGGAGTTCTTC. Residues: CASSTGTSGRRREFF.